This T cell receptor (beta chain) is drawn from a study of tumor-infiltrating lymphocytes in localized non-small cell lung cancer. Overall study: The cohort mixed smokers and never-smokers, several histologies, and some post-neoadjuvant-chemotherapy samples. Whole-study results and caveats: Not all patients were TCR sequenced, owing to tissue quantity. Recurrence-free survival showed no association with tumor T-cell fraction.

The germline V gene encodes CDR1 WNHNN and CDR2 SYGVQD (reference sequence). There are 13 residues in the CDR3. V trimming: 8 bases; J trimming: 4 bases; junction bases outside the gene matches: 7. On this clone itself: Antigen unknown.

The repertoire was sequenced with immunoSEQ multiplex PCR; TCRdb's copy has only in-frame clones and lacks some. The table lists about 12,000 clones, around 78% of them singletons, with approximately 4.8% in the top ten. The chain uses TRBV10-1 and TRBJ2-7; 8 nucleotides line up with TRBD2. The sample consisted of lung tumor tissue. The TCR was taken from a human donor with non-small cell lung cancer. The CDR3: CASASGGGYEQYV. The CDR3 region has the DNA TGCGCCAGCGCCAGCGGGGGAGGATACGAGCAGTACGTC.